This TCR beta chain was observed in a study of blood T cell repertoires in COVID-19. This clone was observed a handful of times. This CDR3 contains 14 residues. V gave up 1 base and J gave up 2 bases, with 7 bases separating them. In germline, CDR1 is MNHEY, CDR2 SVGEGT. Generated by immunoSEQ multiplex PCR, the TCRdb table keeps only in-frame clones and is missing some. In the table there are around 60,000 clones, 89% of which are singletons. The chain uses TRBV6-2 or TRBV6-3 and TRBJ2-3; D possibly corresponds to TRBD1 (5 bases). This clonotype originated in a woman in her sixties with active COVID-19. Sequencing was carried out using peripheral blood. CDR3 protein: CASSYLQDTDTQYF. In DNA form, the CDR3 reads TGTGCCAGCAGTTACTTACAGGACACAGATACGCAGTATTTT.